This T cell receptor (beta chain) was sequenced in a study of human T cells and chemical hapten exposure. For the study at large: Weekly diphenylcyclopropenone doses were given to patients' scalps across the roughly 25-week study.

One entry per CDR3 protein results from TCRdb running MiXCR on the RACE reads. The sample has 350,000 or so distinct CDR3 sequences, under 8% seen once. The sample holds many counts of this clonotype. Its antigen is as yet unknown. CDR1 and CDR2 (germline): MNHNS, SASEGT. The CDR3 totals 17 residues. V lost 0 bases, J lost 5 bases, and 12 bases stayed unmatched. Time point indicated: patch test 1, 2 weeks after DPC sensitization. Regarding treatment: therapeutic diphenylcyclopropenone sensitization with weekly scalp DPC. Prior to application of each patch test, blood was drawn. Whole-study findings and limits: TCRs above 1 in 1000 frequency stayed constant with DPC sensitization. Expanded TCR sets contained significantly more large CDR3 similarity clusters than controls.

This receptor was taken from a woman between 18 and 29 years old with alopecia areata. Some clones in this sample may be carry-over from other donors' samples. V gene TRBV6-1 combines with J gene TRBJ2-5; 7 bases agree with TRBD2. This specimen was whole blood, taken in connection with sensitization to the hapten diphenylcyclopropenone (DPC). Here the CDR3 DNA reads TGTGCCAGCAGTGAAGCGCTTCTTGGTCGGGAGGCGGAGACCCAGTACTTC. Its translation: CASSEALLGREAETQYF.